Shown below are 22 T cell receptor beta chains from a single sample sequenced in a study of cytomegalovirus exposure and HLA in healthy donors. The PCR had 60 Vbeta and 13 Jbeta primers. TCRdb keeps only in-frame clones here, not all; method: immunoSEQ multiplex PCR. The profile covers roughly 120,000 clones, with about 80% appearing a single time and under 1.2% taken by the ten largest. Sequenced material: PBMCs. Receptors were obtained from a human donor in good health.

CDR3 amino acids: CASSSTAGEKLFF. For the CDR3, the DNA is TGTGCCAGCAGCTCAACCGCAGGTGAAAAACTGTTTTTT. This chain joins TRBV28 and TRBJ1-4, with D unresolved. CDR3 length: 13 amino acids. With 6 bases removed from V and 7 bases from J, the gap between germline ends came to 12 bases. Germline values: CDR1 MDHEN, CDR2 SYDVKM.

This chain joins TRBV15 and TRBJ1-1; a possible D gene is TRBD1 (6 bases). V was trimmed by 3 bases and J by 11 bases, leaving 13 bases between them. CDR3 size: 12 residues. Germline CDR1 is LNHNV and CDR2 is YYDKDF (reference sequence). In DNA form, the CDR3 reads TGTGCCACCAGCAGCTACAGGGAAGAGGCTTTCTTT. Translating gives CATSSYREEAFF.

This clone is medium-sized within its sample. This chain links TRBV9 with TRBJ1-1; D uncertain. Germline assignment: CDR1 SGDLS and CDR2 YYNGEE. CDR3 length: 12 amino acids. V lost 6 bases to trimming and J lost 8 bases, with 14 bases between them. CDR3 sequence (DNA): TGTGCCAGCACGAATCGTCGGGGAGAAGCTTTCTTT. It specifies CASTNRRGEAFF. Combining the CDR3 with reference TRBV9 and TRBJ1-1 gives the whole variable domain DSGVTQTPKHLITATGQRVTLRCSPRSGDLSVYWYQQSLDQGLQFLIQYYNGEERAKGNILERFSAQQFPDLHSELNLSSLELGDSALYFCASTNRRGEAFFGQGTRLTVV.

CDR3 residues: CASSHGGIQETQYF. CDR3 nucleotide sequence: TGTGCCAGCAGCCACGGGGGGATCCAAGAGACCCAGTACTTC. J is TRBJ2-5 and V is TRBV5-4; TRBD2 matches at 7 bases. From germline, CDR1 is SGHNT and CDR2 YYREEE (reference sequence). V gave up 4 bases and J gave up 1 base; unmatched junction bases: 4. The CDR3 sequence is 14 residues long.

This clone was picked up a small number of times. The chain links TRBV19 to TRBJ1-1, with D possibly being TRBD1 (5 bases). CDR1 LNHDA and CDR2 SQIVND come from the germline V gene (reference sequence). The CDR3 contains 12 residues. V gave up 5 bases and J gave up 8 bases, with 12 bases separating them. The CDR3 region is CASSPPGGEAFF. CDR3 DNA: TGTGCCAGTAGTCCGCCCGGGGGGGAAGCTTTCTTT.

The chain recombines TRBV6-6 with TRBJ1-2; D uncertain. Trimming took off 4 bases at V and 1 base at J, with 7 bases between the two ends. The CDR3 is 13 amino acids. CDR1 and CDR2 from the germline V gene are MNHNY and SVGAGI (reference sequence). CDR3 in amino acids: CASSFQFNYGYTF. The CDR3 nucleotides are TGTGCCAGCAGTTTTCAGTTTAACTATGGCTACACCTTC.

This clone has only a few counts. The V gene is TRBV6-5, the J gene TRBJ2-7, with TRBD2 matching 9 bases. Trimming took 1 base from V and 5 from J; bases not matched to a gene: 6. CDR3 length: 15 residues. Germline CDR1 is MNHEY and CDR2 is SVGAGI. CDR3 coding DNA: TGTGCCAGCAGTTACTATGCGGGGGGGCCGAACGAGCAGTACTTC. As protein: CASSYYAGGPNEQYF.

Only a few counts were recorded for this clone. The CDR3 DNA sequence: TGTGCCAGCACGAGCGGGGGGACCTACGAGCAGTACTTC. Translating it yields CASTSGGTYEQYF. The chain couples TRBV6-1 to TRBJ2-7; TRBD2 matches 9 bases. Germline CDR1 is MNHNS and CDR2 is SASEGT. The J segment lost 2 bases and the V segment lost 7 bases, leaving 3 bases of the junction unmatched. The CDR3 length is 13 residues.

The genes are TRBV2 and TRBJ1-4; D call uncertain. Germline CDR1 reads SNHLY; CDR2 reads FYNNEI. This CDR3 region has 13 residues. V lost 6 bases and J 0 bases, leaving 5 bases between the germline ends. Here the CDR3 DNA reads TGTGCCAGCAGGGCTCCAACTAATGAAAAACTGTTTTTT. Translated: CASRAPTNEKLFF.

This clone was detected once. The chain uses TRBV28 and TRBJ2-7; tentative D call: TRBD2 (7 bases). The V gene's germline CDR1 is MDHEN and CDR2 SYDVKM. The CDR3 spans 15 residues. Trimming removed 2 bases at V and 7 bases at J, with 18 bases between. CDR3 nucleotides: TGTGCCAGCAGTTTAAGGGGGGGCCGAGCGGAGGAGCAGTACTTC. It is translated as CASSLRGGRAEEQYF. The variable domain in full, with the rest retrieved from reference TRBV28 and TRBJ2-7, is DVKVTQSSRYLVKRTGEKVFLECVQDMDHENMFWYRQDPGLGLRLIYFSYDVKMKEKGDIPEGYSVSREKKERFSLILESASTNQTSMYLCASSLRGGRAEEQYFGPGTRLTVT.

This clone was observed a few times. The chain has TRBV6-5 and TRBJ1-5; D gene ambiguous. There are 13 residues in the CDR3. CDR1 and CDR2 from the germline V gene are MNHEY and SVGAGI. V was clipped by 5 bases and J by 6 bases, with 11 bases between them. Written as DNA, the CDR3 is TGTGCCAGCAGTACTCAATCGGGTCAGCCCCAGCATTTT. Its translation: CASSTQSGQPQHF.

Only one count was recorded for this clone. J is TRBJ2-3 and V is TRBV6-1, with D maybe TRBD2 (5 bases). Germline lookup yields CDR1 MNHNS and CDR2 SASEGT. The CDR3 has 15 residues. Trimming took 2 bases from V and 2 from J, leaving 11 bases between them. CDR3: CASSESGLITDTQYF. DNA for the CDR3: TGTGCCAGCAGTGAAAGTGGACTGATCACAGATACGCAGTATTTT.

In the case of this clone: Germline and junction disagree at one end, which may indicate a read error. This chain joins TRBV18 and TRBJ2-2; 10 nucleotides align to TRBD2. This CDR3 region has 16 residues. Looked up from germline, CDR1 is KGHSH and CDR2 is LQKENI. The CDR3 here is CASSPLAGTVTGELFF. The CDR3 nucleotides are TGTGCCAGCTCCCCACTAGCGGGGACGGTAACCGGGGAGCTGTTTTTT.

The chain combines TRBV15 with TRBJ2-1; 11 bases agree with TRBD2. With 1 base clipped from V and 7 bases from J, the junction kept 12 bases outside the gene matches. Germline V CDR1 and CDR2: LNHNV, YYDKDF (reference sequence). There are 18 residues in the CDR3. CDR3 bases: TGTGCCACCAGCAGAGTTCTCCAACTAGCGGGGGAAAGGAATGAGCAGTTCTTC. It yields the protein CATSRVLQLAGERNEQFF.

CDR3 DNA: TGTGCCAGCAGCGCGCGGGGTGGATACAATGAGCAGTTCTTC. This encodes CASSARGGYNEQFF. This chain joins TRBV9 and TRBJ2-1; the D gene is possibly TRBD2 (6 bases). Germline V gives CDR1 SGDLS, CDR2 YYNGEE. Trimming removed 3 bases from V and 4 bases from J, with 11 bases in between. The CDR3 is 14 residues long.

This clone was recorded once. The chain recombines TRBV5-1 with TRBJ2-1; 9 nucleotides match TRBD2. Germline-derived CDR1 and CDR2 are SGHRS and YFSETQ. The CDR3 sequence is 16 residues long. V was pared by 3 bases and J by 6 bases, with 10 bases of the junction left unmatched. The CDR3 sequence: CASSSYPGTSSNEQFF. Written as DNA, the CDR3 is TGCGCCAGCAGCTCGTACCCCGGGACTAGCTCCAATGAGCAGTTCTTC.

V is TRBV18 and J is TRBJ2-2, with 7 bases aligning to TRBD1. The CDR3 is made up of 14 amino acids. Germline loops: CDR1 KGHSH, CDR2 LQKENI. Unmatched junction bases numbered 2, after V lost 3 bases and J lost 4 bases. CDR3 region: CASSPGQRTGELFF. The CDR3 nucleotides read TGTGCCAGCTCACCGGGACAGCGCACCGGGGAGCTGTTTTTT.

This chain connects TRBV4-1 to TRBJ1-2; a weak D match, TRBD1 (5 bases). The CDR3 is made up of 11 amino acids. V lost 5 bases and J 10 bases, leaving 11 bases between the germline ends. Germline loops: CDR1 MGHRA, CDR2 YSYEKL. The CDR3: CASSYDSVYTF. The CDR3, as DNA: TGCGCCAGCAGCTACGACAGCGTCTACACCTTC.

The DNA of the CDR3 is TGTGCCAGCAGCTTGGGCCCCGGGGGTACCAACGAGCAGTACTTC. This encodes CASSLGPGGTNEQYF. The J gene is TRBJ2-7, the V gene TRBV5-6, with D tentatively TRBD2 (6 bases). The CDR3 contains 15 residues. The V end was cut by 0 bases, the J end by 5 bases, with 15 bases between. Germline loops: CDR1 SGHDT, CDR2 YYEEEE.

V usage is TRBV4-1 and J usage is TRBJ2-1; perhaps TRBD1 as D (5 bases). In germline, CDR1 is MGHRA, CDR2 YSYEKL. CDR3 length equals 16 residues. Trimming took off 1 base at V and 8 bases at J, with 18 bases between the two ends. The CDR3 DNA sequence: TGCGCCAGCAGCCAAGTAGGGAACACCAGGGAAGATGAGCAGTTCTTC. Translated, it gives CASSQVGNTREDEQFF.

The chain employs TRBV6-1 and TRBJ1-1, with D possibly matching TRBD1 (5 bases). This CDR3 spans 13 amino acids. Germline lookup yields CDR1 MNHNS and CDR2 SASEGT. V lost 6 bases, J lost 1 base, and 9 bases lay in between. The CDR3 region is CASSDSRNTEAFF. The CDR3 DNA follows: TGTGCCAGCAGCGACAGCCGGAACACTGAAGCTTTCTTT.

This clone came up a few times. The rearrangement joins TRBV11-2 to TRBJ1-5; the D is unclear. CDR1 SGHAT and CDR2 FQNNGV come from the germline V gene. The V end was cut by 5 bases, the J end by 7 bases, with 9 bases between. This CDR3 region has 12 residues. CDR3 loop: CASSIGSQPQHF. CDR3 nucleotides: TGTGCCAGCAGCATCGGTTCCCAGCCCCAGCATTTT.